This T cell receptor beta chain comes out of a study of OX40 agonist ivuxolimab in advanced cancers. For the study at large: Treatment of patients was with ivuxolimab, an agonistic anti-OX40 (CD134) antibody.

CDR3 length equals 14 residues. Germline V gene sequence: CDR1 MNHNY, CDR2 SVGAGI (reference sequence). The germline V and J ends were trimmed by 5 bases and 0 bases, with 10 bases remaining between them. Assay: immunoSEQ multiplex PCR; the TCRdb copy retains only in-frame clones and omits some. The sample records approximately 74,000 clones, roughly four fifths being singletons. The TCR sequence derives from an adult with an advanced solid tumor such as melanoma, head and neck, liver or kidney cancer. The V and J genes are TRBV6-6 and TRBJ1-1; no reliable D call. The input for sequencing was CD4+ or CD8+ T cells sorted from blood, taken in a trial of the OX40 agonist ivuxolimab. CDR3 loop: CASSGPSMNTEAFF. For the CDR3, the DNA is TGTGCCAGCAGTGGGCCTTCCATGAACACTGAAGCTTTCTTT.